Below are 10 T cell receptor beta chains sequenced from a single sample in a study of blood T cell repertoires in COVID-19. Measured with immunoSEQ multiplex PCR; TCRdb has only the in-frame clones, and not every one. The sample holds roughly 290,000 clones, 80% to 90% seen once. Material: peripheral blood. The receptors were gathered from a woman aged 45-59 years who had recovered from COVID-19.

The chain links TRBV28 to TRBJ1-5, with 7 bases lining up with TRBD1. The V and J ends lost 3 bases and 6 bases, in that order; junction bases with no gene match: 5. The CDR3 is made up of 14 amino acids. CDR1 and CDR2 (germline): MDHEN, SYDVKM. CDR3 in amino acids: CASSLTGIRQPQHF. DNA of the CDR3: TGTGCCAGCAGTTTGACAGGGATTCGTCAGCCCCAGCATTTT.

CDR3 loop: CASSYRQGGPQHF. DNA for the CDR3: TGTGCCAGCAGTTACAGACAGGGAGGGCCCCAGCATTTT. The genes are TRBV6-5 and TRBJ1-5; TRBD1 agrees at 7 bases. There are 13 residues in the CDR3. CDR1 is MNHEY and CDR2 is SVGAGI in the germline V gene. Unmatched junction bases numbered 4, after V lost 2 bases and J lost 9 bases.

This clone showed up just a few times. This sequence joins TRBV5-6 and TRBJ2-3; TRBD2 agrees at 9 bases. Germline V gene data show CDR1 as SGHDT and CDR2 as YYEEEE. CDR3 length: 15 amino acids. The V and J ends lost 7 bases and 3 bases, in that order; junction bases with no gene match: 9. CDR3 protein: CASDLGAGGTDTQYF. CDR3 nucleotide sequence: TGTGCCAGCGACCTGGGAGCGGGAGGTACAGATACGCAGTATTTT.

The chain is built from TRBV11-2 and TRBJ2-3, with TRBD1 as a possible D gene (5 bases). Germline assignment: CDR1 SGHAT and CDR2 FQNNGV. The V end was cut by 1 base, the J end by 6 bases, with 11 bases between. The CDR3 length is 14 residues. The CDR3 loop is CASSLVRGTDTQYF. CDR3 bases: TGTGCCAGCAGCTTAGTTAGGGGTACGGATACGCAGTATTTT.

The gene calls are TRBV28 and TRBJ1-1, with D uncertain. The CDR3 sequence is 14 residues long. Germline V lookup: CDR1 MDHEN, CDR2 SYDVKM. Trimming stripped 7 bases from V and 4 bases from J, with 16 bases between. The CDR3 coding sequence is TGTGCCAGCACCCCCCCCCGGGTGCCCACTGAAGCTTTCTTT. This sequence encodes CASTPPRVPTEAFF.

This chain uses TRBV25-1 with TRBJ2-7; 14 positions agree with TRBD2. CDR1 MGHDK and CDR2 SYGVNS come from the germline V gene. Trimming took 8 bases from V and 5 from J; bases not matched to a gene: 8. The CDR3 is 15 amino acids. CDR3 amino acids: CASSLTSGGANEQYF. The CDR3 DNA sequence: TGTGCCAGCTCCTTGACTAGCGGGGGGGCCAACGAGCAGTACTTC.

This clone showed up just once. In DNA form, the CDR3 reads TGCGCCAGCAGCCAAGATCCCCCCGCCTCCGGTGAAAAACTGTTTTTT. Translating gives CASSQDPPASGEKLFF. The V gene is TRBV4-3, the J gene TRBJ1-4; D gene uncertain. Germline CDR1 reads LGHNA; CDR2 reads YSLEER. This CDR3 comprises 16 residues. V lost 0 bases to trimming and J lost 7 bases, with 15 bases between them.

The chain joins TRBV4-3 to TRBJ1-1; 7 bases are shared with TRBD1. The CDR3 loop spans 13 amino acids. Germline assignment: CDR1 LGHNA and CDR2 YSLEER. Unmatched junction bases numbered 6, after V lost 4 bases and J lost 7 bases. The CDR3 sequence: CASSLGTDNEAFF. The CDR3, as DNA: TGCGCCAGCAGCCTTGGGACAGATAATGAAGCTTTCTTT.

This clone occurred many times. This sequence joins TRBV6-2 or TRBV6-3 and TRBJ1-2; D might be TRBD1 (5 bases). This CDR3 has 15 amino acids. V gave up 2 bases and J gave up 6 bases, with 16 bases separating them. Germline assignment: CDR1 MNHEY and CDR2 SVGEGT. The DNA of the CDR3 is TGTGCCAGCAGTTACCCCCCTGATTCGGGGGATGGCTACACCTTC. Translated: CASSYPPDSGDGYTF.

The CDR3 DNA reads as TGTGCCAGCAGCTGGACCGGGACAGACGCCTACGAGCAGTACTTC. Translating it yields CASSWTGTDAYEQYF. V gene TRBV7-2 combines with J gene TRBJ2-7, with 7 bases fitting TRBD1. Germline CDR1 is SGHTA and CDR2 is FQGNSA. The V gene end was trimmed by 4 bases and the J gene end by 2 bases; junction bases not matched to a gene: 8. The CDR3 length is 15 residues.